A single T cell receptor (beta chain) is shown here with its context. These data belong to a study of blood T cell repertoires in COVID-19. V dropped 3 bases and J dropped 1 base, with 18 bases sitting between them. This CDR3 contains 17 residues. The germline V gene encodes CDR1 ENHRY and CDR2 SYGVKD. TCRdb's copy holds only in-frame clones and misses some; the assay was immunoSEQ multiplex PCR. The repertoire has 150,000 to 200,000 clones, about 90% of them found once; the top ten carry about 0.58%. The source is a man aged 50 to 59 with acute or convalescent COVID-19. The chain employs TRBV10-3 and TRBJ2-5; TRBD2 is a possible D gene (6 bases). The sequenced sample was peripheral blood. CDR3 sequence reads: CAISDSRGAGGQETQYF. The CDR3 nucleotides read TGTGCCATCAGTGACTCAAGGGGAGCGGGCGGCCAAGAGACCCAGTACTTC.